These T cell receptor beta chains were read from a single sample in a study of cytomegalovirus exposure and HLA in healthy donors. Produced via immunoSEQ multiplex PCR; TCRdb's table is partial and in-frame only. The sample lists 110,000 to 150,000 clones, less than 90% seen once, with more than 2% in the top ten. Sequencing input: PBMCs. The receptors stem from a boy between 2 and 15 years old in good health and CMV-seronegative. Both conserved end residues are part of each CDR3. The D gene is left open where the match is weak. A row's size may be missing; if present it is once, few, many or a size class.

CDR3 DNA	CDR3 protein	V gene	clone size	J gene	D gene
TGTGCCAGCAGCTTGACGAGACAGGGGTACCACGAGCAGTACTTC	CASSLTRQGYHEQYF	TRBV7-2	-	TRBJ2-7	TRBD1
TGTGCCAGCAGCTCCATCCAAGAAGCGGGACCCTTTTGGGGTACGCAGTATTTT	CASSSIQEAGPFWGTQYF	TRBV11-2	-	TRBJ2-3	TRBD2
TGTGCCAGCAGCTTTGACAGGGGGCTGGGAAACGCTTTCTTT	CASSFDRGLGNAFF	TRBV7-9	-	TRBJ1-1	TRBD1
TGTGCCAGCAGCCCCCTACCCGGGACAGGGGGCGGCGAGCAGTACTTC	CASSPLPGTGGGEQYF	TRBV7-7	-	TRBJ2-7	TRBD1
TGTGCCAGCAGTGACTCTGTGGGGAGTCAGCCCCAGCATTTT	CASSDSVGSQPQHF	TRBV6-4	-	TRBJ1-5	-
TGTGCCAGCAGCCGCGGGACCGGTAGCTACGAGCAGTACTTC	CASSRGTGSYEQYF	TRBV6-5	-	TRBJ2-7	-
TGTGCCAGCATCTACCGGGCGGGAGCTGTGGATGAGCAGTTCTTC	CASIYRAGAVDEQFF	TRBV6-6	-	TRBJ2-1	TRBD2
TGTGCCAGTAGTATACGGAATCAGCCCCAGCATTTT	CASSIRNQPQHF	TRBV19	-	TRBJ1-5	-
TGTGCCAGCAGCGCGAGGACAGGCGATAGAGCGGGGAACACTGAAGCTTTCTTT	CASSARTGDRAGNTEAFF	TRBV9	-	TRBJ1-1	TRBD1
TGTGCCACCAGCAGTGAGACAGGGTTTGGCACTGAAGCTTTCTTT	CATSSETGFGTEAFF	TRBV15	-	TRBJ1-1	TRBD1
TGTGCCAGCAGCTCCCGACTAGCGGGAGTACAGGAGCAGTTCTTC	CASSSRLAGVQEQFF	TRBV7-3	-	TRBJ2-1	TRBD2
TGTGCCAGCAGCCCCGGGGGAATATTCAATGAGCAGTTCTTC	CASSPGGIFNEQFF	TRBV27	-	TRBJ2-1	-
TGTGCCAGCATTACGCCGACAGGGTGGGTAGATGGCTACACCTTC	CASITPTGWVDGYTF	TRBV28	-	TRBJ1-2	TRBD1
TGTGCCAGCCGGACTAGCGGGACCGGGGAGCTGTTTTTT	CASRTSGTGELFF	TRBV11-1	-	TRBJ2-2	TRBD2
TGTGCCAGCAGCTCCCTCAGTGGCTACGAGCAGTACTTC	CASSSLSGYEQYF	TRBV7-8	-	TRBJ2-7	-
TGTGCCAGCAGCCCCCAAGGACATCTCTATGGCTACACCTTC	CASSPQGHLYGYTF	TRBV7-2	-	TRBJ1-2	-
TGCGCCAGCAGCTTGCCAGCGGGAGGGCCGGGAGATACGCAGTATTTT	CASSLPAGGPGDTQYF	TRBV5-1	-	TRBJ2-3	TRBD2
TGTGCCAGCAGCTTTCGATTCAGGGCCAGCAATCAGCCCCAGCATTTT	CASSFRFRASNQPQHF	TRBV5-5	-	TRBJ1-5	-
TGTGCCCGCAGTGAAGGGGGGCGGACTGAGACCCAGTACTTC	CARSEGGRTETQYF	TRBV6-1	-	TRBJ2-5	-
TGTGCCAGCGGACAGCAAAGCTACAATGAGCAGTTCTTC	CASGQQSYNEQFF	TRBV7-2	-	TRBJ2-1	-
TGTGCCAGCAGCTTAGCGGACAGGGGGCCTCGGATTTTCGAAAAACTGTTTTTT	CASSLADRGPRIFEKLFF	TRBV7-8	-	TRBJ1-4	TRBD1
TGTGCCAGCAGCTTAGGGCCAGGGTTAGCTTTCTTT	CASSLGPGLAFF	TRBV7-9	-	TRBJ1-1	-
TGTGCCAGCAGTGAAGGGGGGCCCCTCTACGAGCAGTACTTC	CASSEGGPLYEQYF	TRBV6-1	-	TRBJ2-7	-
TGTGCCGGCTCCACAAATGAGCAGTTCTTC	CAGSTNEQFF	TRBV18	once	TRBJ2-1	-
TGTGCCAGCAGTCCACAGGGTCTGGCTGAAGCTTTCTTT	CASSPQGLAEAFF	TRBV6-6	-	TRBJ1-1	-
TGTGCCAGCGCGCCGGGGTGGGGGGGGAGGAACAATGAGCAGTTCTTC	CASAPGWGGRNNEQFF	TRBV11-3	-	TRBJ2-1	TRBD2
TGTGCCAGCCTCCCCGGGGGGGGATACAATGAGCAGTTCTTC	CASLPGGGYNEQFF	TRBV6-1	-	TRBJ2-1	TRBD2
TGTGCCAGCAGTGATCTTCGGGTGACACCCCTCCACTTT	CASSDLRVTPLHF	TRBV6-1	-	TRBJ1-6	-
TGTGCCAGCAGCTTAATTCGACTAGCGGGAGGCTCGTCCTACAATGAGCAGTTCTTC	CASSLIRLAGGSSYNEQFF	TRBV7-9	-	TRBJ2-1	TRBD2
TGTGCCAGCTCAAGGGAGGGACGGGACGATGGCTACACCTTC	CASSREGRDDGYTF	TRBV18	-	TRBJ1-2	-
TGTGCCAGCAGTGATAGTTCCCATGGCTACACCTTC	CASSDSSHGYTF	TRBV6-5	-	TRBJ1-2	-
TGTGCCTCATGGGCGGGAAAGAACACTGAAGCTTTCTTT	CASWAGKNTEAFF	TRBV21-1	few	TRBJ1-1	-
TGTGCCAGCAGTCTCATCACCGGGGGGCCGTTCTTC	CASSLITGGPFF	TRBV28	-	TRBJ2-1	-
TGTGCCAGCAGTGCCCGACAGGGGGCGGGCGAAAAACTGTTTTTT	CASSARQGAGEKLFF	TRBV27	-	TRBJ1-4	TRBD1
TGCGCCAGCGGAACCGGCGGGATCACTGAAGCTTTCTTT	CASGTGGITEAFF	TRBV10-2	-	TRBJ1-1	-